This T cell receptor beta chain was sequenced during a study of CD8+ T cells in alopecia areata. About the study: Disease severity was quantified as SALT score of affected scalp area.

Treatment of the sample: oral pan-JAK inhibitor, 5-10 mg twice daily. Comment on this clone: The target antigen is unknown.

cDNA serving as the sequencing template came from extracted, reverse transcribed RNA. Some clones are missing from TCRdb's copy, which holds only in-frame ones; the method was immunoSEQ multiplex PCR. The repertoire holds 150,000 to 200,000 clones, approximately 65% seen once, with 0.9% to 1% in the top ten. V lost 8 bases, J lost 2 bases, and 9 bases lay in between. The CDR3 sequence is 11 residues long. Germline CDR1 reads SQVTM; CDR2 reads ANQGSEA. Study-wide points: With one nonresponder, baseline CD8+ expansion's link to response remains uncertain. Sequence data from scalp samples additionally include resident alphabeta T cells of normal skin.

This TCR derives from a human donor with alopecia areata. The chain couples TRBV29-1 to TRBJ2-5; the D gene is possibly TRBD1 (6 bases). Source: CD4+ T cells sorted from blood, taken at week 4, from a patient treated with tofacitinib. The CDR3 is CSPGTQETQYF. CDR3 bases: TGCAGCCCGGGGACACAAGAGACCCAGTACTTC.